The entry below describes one T cell receptor beta chain. Original processing methods: Reference gene primers were amplified, and this amplification served to estimate nucleated cell counts. TCRdb's copy holds only in-frame clones and misses some; the assay was immunoSEQ multiplex PCR. V and J calls and clone size follow that table, whereas D and trimming were derived from the DNA. This sample has some 59,000 clones, with around 77% found just once. These data are taken from a study of blood T cell repertoires in COVID-19. In the study overall: Samples of COVID-19 (acute and convalescent) were obtained from the United States, Italy and Spain.

The V gene's germline CDR1 is SGHTA and CDR2 FQGTGA. V was clipped by 5 bases and J by 6 bases, with 17 bases between them. The CDR3 covers 15 residues. Material for sequencing was peripheral blood. The V call is TRBV7-3, the J call TRBJ2-1; a weak D match, TRBD1 (6 bases). The clonotype was recovered from a man older than 75 with active or convalescent COVID-19. Here the CDR3 DNA reads TGTGCCAGCAGCCTATACAACTCAGGGGTCAATGAGCAGTTCTTC. Translating gives CASSLYNSGVNEQFF. The entire variable domain, with the rest obtained from reference TRBV7-3 and TRBJ2-1, is as follows: GAGVSQTPSNKVTEKGKYVELRCDPISGHTALYWYRQSLGQGPEFLIYFQGTGAADDSGLPNDRFFAVRPEGSVSTLKIQRTERGDSAVYLCASSLYNSGVNEQFFGPGTRLTVL.